This T cell receptor beta chain was identified in a study of cytomegalovirus exposure and HLA in healthy donors. In the study overall: The approximately 120 validation repertoires and the 650 to 850 first-cohort repertoires shared a platform, a later analysis reported. Notes on the study in general: The classifier reportedly diagnosed cytomegalovirus status with high sensitivity and specificity.

Trimming took off 9 bases at V and 6 bases at J, with 14 bases between the two ends. CDR1 is KGHSH and CDR2 is LQKENI in the germline V gene. This CDR3 has 12 amino acids. Notes on this clone: What it binds is unknown.

Measured with immunoSEQ multiplex PCR; TCRdb has only the in-frame clones, and not every one. The table lists approximately 200,000 clones, roughly 81% of them singletons. V is TRBV18 and J is TRBJ1-2; possibly TRBD1 for D (6 bases). The sequence was collected from a young woman in good health and CMV-seronegative. The sample consisted of PBMCs. The CDR3 bases are TGTGCCAGTTCCACCAGACAGGATGGCTACACCTTC. It yields the protein CASSTRQDGYTF.